The present T cell receptor beta chain was sequenced within a study of CD8+CD57+ T cells in acquired aplastic anemia. Germline CDR1 GTSNPN, CDR2 SVGIG (reference sequence). The CDR3 has 11 residues. Trimming left V 2 bases short and J 8 bases short, with 9 bases between. Profiling that covered TCR beta VDJ and CDR3 relied on genomic DNA as its template. Using its own MiXCR run on the reads, TCRdb lists one record per CDR3 protein. The table lists more than 150,000 distinct CDR3 sequences, approximately 48% of them singletons, with about an eighth in the top ten. All patients picked for sequencing had shown, by flow cytometry, an expansion of CD8+CD57+ cells. Whole-study results and caveats: Controls and patients did not differ significantly in CD8+ Simpson's diversity.

Comments on this clonotype: Its antigen is not identified.

The V gene is TRBV30, the J gene TRBJ1-2; maybe TRBD1 (5 bases). The sequenced material came from sorted CD4+, CD8+, or CD8+CD57+ T cells (not recorded which) from PBMCs. This receptor was obtained from a human donor with aplastic anemia. CDR3 protein: CAWSRGKGYTF. As DNA, the CDR3 is TGTGCCTGGAGTAGGGGTAAAGGCTACACCTTC.